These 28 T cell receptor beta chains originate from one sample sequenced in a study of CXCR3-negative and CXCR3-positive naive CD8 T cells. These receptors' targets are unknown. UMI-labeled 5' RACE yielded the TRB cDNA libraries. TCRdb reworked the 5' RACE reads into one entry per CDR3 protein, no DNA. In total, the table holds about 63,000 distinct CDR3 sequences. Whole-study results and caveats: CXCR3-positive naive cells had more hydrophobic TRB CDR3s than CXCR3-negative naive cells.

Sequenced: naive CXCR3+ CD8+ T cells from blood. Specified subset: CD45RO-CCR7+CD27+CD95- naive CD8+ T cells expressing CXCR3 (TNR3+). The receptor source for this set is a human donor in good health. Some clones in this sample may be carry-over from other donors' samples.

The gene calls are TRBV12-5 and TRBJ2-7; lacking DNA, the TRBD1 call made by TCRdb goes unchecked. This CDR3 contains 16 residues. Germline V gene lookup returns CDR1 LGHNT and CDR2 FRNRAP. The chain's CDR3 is CASGRSSGGTAARQYF.

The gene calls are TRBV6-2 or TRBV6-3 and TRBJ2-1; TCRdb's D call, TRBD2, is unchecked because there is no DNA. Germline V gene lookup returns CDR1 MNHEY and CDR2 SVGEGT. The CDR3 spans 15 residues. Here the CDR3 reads CASSQSGEQYNEQFF.

CDR3: CASSATPSWGYTF. The chain combines TRBV7-9 with TRBJ1-2. Germline CDR1 is SEHNR and CDR2 is FQNEAQ (reference sequence). The CDR3 has 13 residues.

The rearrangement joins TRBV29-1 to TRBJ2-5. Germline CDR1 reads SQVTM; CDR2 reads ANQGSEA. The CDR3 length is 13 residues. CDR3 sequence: CSVEDTRQETQYF.

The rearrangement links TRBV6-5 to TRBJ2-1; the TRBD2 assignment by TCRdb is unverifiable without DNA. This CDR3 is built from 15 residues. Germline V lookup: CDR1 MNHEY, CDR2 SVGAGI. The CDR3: CASTLTTSYYNEQFF.

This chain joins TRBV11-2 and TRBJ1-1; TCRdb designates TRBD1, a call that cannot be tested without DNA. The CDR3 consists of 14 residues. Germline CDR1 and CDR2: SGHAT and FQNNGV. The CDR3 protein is CASSSSWEQGGAFF.

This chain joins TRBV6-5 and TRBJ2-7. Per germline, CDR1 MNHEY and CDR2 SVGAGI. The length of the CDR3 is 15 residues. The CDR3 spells CASSFLGSLTYEQYF.

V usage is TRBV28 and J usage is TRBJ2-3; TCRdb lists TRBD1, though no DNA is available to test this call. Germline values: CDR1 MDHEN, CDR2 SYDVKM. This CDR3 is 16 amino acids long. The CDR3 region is CASTPNQGAVADTQYF.

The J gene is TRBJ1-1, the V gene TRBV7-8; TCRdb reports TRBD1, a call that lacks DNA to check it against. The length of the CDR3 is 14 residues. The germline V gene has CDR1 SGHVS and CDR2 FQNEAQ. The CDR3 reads CASNPTGGNTEAFF.

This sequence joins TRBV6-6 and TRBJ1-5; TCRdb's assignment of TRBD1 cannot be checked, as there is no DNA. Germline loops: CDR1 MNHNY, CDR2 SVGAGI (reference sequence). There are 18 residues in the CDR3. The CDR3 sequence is CASTHIPLLGHLNQPQHF.

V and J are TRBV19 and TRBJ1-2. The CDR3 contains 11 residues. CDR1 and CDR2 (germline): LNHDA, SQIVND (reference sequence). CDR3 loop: CASNSAISYTF.

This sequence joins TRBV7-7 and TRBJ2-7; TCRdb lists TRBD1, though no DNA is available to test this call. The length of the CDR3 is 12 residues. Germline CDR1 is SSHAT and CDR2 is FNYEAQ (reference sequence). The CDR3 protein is CASSFGKREQYF.

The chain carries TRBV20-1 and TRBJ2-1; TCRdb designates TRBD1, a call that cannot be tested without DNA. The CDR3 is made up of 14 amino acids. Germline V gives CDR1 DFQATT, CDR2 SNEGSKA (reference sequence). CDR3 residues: CSARGPGTYNEQFF.

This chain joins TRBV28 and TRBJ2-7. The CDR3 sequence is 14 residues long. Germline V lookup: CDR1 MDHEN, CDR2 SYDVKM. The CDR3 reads CASSFRAVAYEQYF.

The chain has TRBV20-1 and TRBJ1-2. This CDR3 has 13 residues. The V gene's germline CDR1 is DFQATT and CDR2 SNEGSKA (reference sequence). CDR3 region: CSARDQGFEGYTF.

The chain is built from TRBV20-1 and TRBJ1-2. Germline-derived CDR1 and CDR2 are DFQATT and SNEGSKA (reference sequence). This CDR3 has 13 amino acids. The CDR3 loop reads CSARRAANYGYTF.

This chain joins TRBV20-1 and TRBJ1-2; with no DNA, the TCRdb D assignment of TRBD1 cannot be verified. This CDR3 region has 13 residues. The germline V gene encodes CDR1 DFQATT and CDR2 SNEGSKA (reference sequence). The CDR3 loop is CSATPGNSWGYTF.

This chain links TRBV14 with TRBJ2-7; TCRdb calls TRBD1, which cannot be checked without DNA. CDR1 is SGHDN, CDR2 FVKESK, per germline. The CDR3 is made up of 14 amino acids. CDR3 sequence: CASSPPESSYEQYF.

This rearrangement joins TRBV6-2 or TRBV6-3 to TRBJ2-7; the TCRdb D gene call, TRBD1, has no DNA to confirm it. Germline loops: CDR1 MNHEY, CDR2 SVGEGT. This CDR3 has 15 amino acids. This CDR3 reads CASSITGGGSYEQYF.

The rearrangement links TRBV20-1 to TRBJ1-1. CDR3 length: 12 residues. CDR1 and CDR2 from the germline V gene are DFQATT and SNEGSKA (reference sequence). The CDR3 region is CSAVDLNTEAFF.

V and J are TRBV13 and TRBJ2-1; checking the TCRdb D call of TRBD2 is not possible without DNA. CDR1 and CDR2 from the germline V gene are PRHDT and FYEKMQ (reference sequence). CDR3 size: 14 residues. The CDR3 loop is CASSSLLAGGLQFF.

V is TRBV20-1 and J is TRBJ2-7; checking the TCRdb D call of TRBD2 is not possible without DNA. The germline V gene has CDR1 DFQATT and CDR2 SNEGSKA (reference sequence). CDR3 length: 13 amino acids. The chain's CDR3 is CSARTSGSYEQYF.

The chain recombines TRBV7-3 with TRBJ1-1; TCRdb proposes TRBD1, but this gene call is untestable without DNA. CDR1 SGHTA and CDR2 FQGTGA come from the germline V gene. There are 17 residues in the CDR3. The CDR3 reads CASSHAGISGLNTEAFF.

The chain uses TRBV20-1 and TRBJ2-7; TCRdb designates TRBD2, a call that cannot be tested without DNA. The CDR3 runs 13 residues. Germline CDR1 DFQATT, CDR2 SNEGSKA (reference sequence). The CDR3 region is CSATGLATYEQYF.

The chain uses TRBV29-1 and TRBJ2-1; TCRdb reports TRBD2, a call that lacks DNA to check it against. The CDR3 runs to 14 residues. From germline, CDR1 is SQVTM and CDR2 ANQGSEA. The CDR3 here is CSVPAGGQGNEQFF.

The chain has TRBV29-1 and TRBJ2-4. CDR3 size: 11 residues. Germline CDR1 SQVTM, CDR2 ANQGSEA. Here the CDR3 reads CSVDWGNIQYF.

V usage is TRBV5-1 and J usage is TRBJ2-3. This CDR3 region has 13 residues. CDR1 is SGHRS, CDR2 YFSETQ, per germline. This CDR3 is CASSDYRADTQYF.

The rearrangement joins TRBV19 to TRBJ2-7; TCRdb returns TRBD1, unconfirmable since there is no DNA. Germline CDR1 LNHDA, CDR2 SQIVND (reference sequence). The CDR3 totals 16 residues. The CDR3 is CASKGQGMSSPYEQYF.